The entry that follows covers one T cell receptor beta chain sequence. Its antigen is not yet known. Base qualities are not at hand, and no much larger clone is one base apart. In total, 630 or so healthy bone marrow donors made up the cohort. All cohort members were sampled while nominally healthy, although unrecorded immune exposures were likely present. The donor tested CMV seropositive, placing the donor among the approximately 290 seropositive members of the cohort. Every donor gave a peripheral blood sample, and the peripheral blood mononuclear cells from that sample were used for TCR beta sequencing. Genomic DNA was extracted from the blood cell samples with the Qiagen DNeasy Blood Extraction Kit. These data belong to a study of cytomegalovirus exposure and HLA in healthy donors (dated by TCRdb to 2016 to 2017). Study-wide context: An earlier analysis of about 530 of the donors reported 276 Gb of sequence data and 95 million to 140 million unique TCR beta sequences obtained from around 170 million T cells. Among a few hundred genotyped donors of the cohort, an average of 235,054 unique TCR beta nucleotide sequences were sequenced per donor, roughly 18% of them non-productive. A later analysis re-analyzed previously published TCR beta repertoires from 550 to 700 donors and added high-resolution HLA genotyping to study TCR occurrence patterns. The genetic ancestry cluster associated with self-reported Caucasian donors included 80% to 90% of the roughly 360 genotyped donors. Approximately 310 gigabases of sequencing data and tens of millions of unique TCR sequences were included in an early release covering 550 to 650 HLA-typed donors. The number of typed donors differed by locus: roughly 629-640 for A, B, C, DRB1 and DQB1; some 500 for DQA1; around 580 for DPA1; and around 490 for DPB1. Alongside the repertoire data, information on donor age, sex, ethnicity and CMV serostatus was compiled. A later genetic analysis used genome-wide SNP genotypes for about 60% of the roughly 700 donors, treating that subset as a discovery cohort. An earlier analysis of some 600 of the donors applied high-throughput TCR beta sequencing to assess whether each TCR beta V gene segment acted as functional or pseudogenic. Rather than drawing on any new phenotypic data, the later analysis identified candidate immune exposures from TCR beta sequences and the way those sequences occurred across donors. High-throughput TCR immunosequencing, statistical association of individual TCRs with disease status, and machine learning were combined to predict cytomegalovirus infection status. About five DR-DQ haplotypes were treated as single units for association and clustering because of strong linkage in the cohort. Class I and class II HLA loci were covered by the typing at four-digit resolution. Besides the first cohort of roughly 700 subjects, a separate validation cohort made up of over 95 different subjects was used. All discovery cohort repertoires had been generated on a single sequencing platform. The aim of the study was to test whether cataloging public T cell receptors could identify signatures of past pathogen exposure. The study used immunosequencing to profile the T cell repertoires of several hundred subjects and linked those repertoires to cytomegalovirus serostatus.

As encoded in the germline V gene, CDR1 is SGHTA while CDR2 is FQGNSA. The CDR3 covers 16 residues, taking in both the cysteine and the phenylalanine. The retained sequence is limited to the CDR3, 48 bases, with the frame set at the first base. V and J are truncated by 1 base and 4 bases respectively, leaving an intervening sequence of 17 bases. Library construction relied on the immunoSEQ multiplex PCR assay. For the multiplex PCR, a mixture combining 60 forward primers for TCR Vbeta segments and 13 reverse primers for TCR Jbeta segments was used. Amplification of the CDR3 region of rearranged TCR beta genes was performed with a multiplex PCR assay on genomic DNA. The Illumina HiSeq System was used to sequence the amplified TCR beta libraries as 87-base-pair reads. Per the authors' processing: Across the 666 repertoires, a later analysis counted tens of millions of unique TCR beta chains, roughly 11 million of which were shared by at least two donors. A nearest-neighbor algorithm error-corrected the raw reads and collapsed the reads into unique sequences, merging closely related sequences to remove PCR and sequencing errors. Alignment of CDR3 sequences to IMGT reference sequences was used to assign V, D and J gene segments. For a sequence to be retained, a match of at least six nucleotides to both a V gene segment and a J gene segment was required. Rearrangements were classified as productive when the CDR3 lacked stop codons and remained in frame with V and J, and all other rearrangements were classified as non-productive. Following IMGT convention, CDR3 was defined as the stretch from the second conserved V-encoded cysteine to the conserved J-encoded phenylalanine. The earlier analysis of 500 to 600 of the donors excluded sequences that lacked an unambiguous match to a single V gene segment. In an earlier analysis of 500 to 750 of the donors, V segments were called functional above 56.7% productive rearrangements and were called segregating when the between-donor standard deviation exceeded 5%. A statistical classification framework was built to diagnose cytomegalovirus status from the catalog of TCR beta chain sequences. A later analysis assigned V and J genes by comparing TCR nucleotide sequences with IMGT/GENE-DB human TR gene sequences. Using the TCRdist pipeline, a later analysis assigned CDR3 sequences along with most-parsimonious VDJ recombination scenarios. In a later analysis, each TCR beta chain was defined by its CDR3 amino acid sequence together with its V-gene family, and reads lacking a unique V-gene family were excluded. To address suspected cross-contamination and a sequencing artifact, a later analysis removed 592 highly shared, low-generation-probability nucleotide sequences. For each public chain, a later analysis derived a clonal expansion index from normalized ranks of inferred template counts within each repertoire. Generation probabilities in a later analysis came from a VDJ recombination model fitted to out-of-frame rearrangements, and those results were checked against IGoR. In a later analysis, hypergeometric tests were used to score TCR-TCR, TCR-HLA and TCR-CMV co-occurrence, with a repertoire-size bias correction applied to TCR pairs. A later analysis estimated false discovery rates by permuting HLA or CMV assignments 20 times. A later analysis grouped co-occurring TCRs with DBSCAN, adding TCRdist sequence similarity when clustering within HLA-allele-positive subsets. For co-occurrence clustering, repertoires with fewer than 30,000 or more than 120,000 public chains were excluded, along with five repertoires with anomalous nucleotide sharing. Here the immuneACCESS table is served through TCRdb, limited to in-frame sequences with V and J called. Missing clones are a known gap in these copies; in checked studies unresolved V genes cover under half, and the rest lacks a known reason. V and J calls and clone size are as listed in that table; D and trimming were resolved from the DNA. The sample contains more than 150,000 clones, 75% to 80% of them found a single time. The ten largest clones capture over 11% of the sample.

Results the study describes overall, beyond this receptor: The classifier was reported to diagnose cytomegalovirus status with high specificity and sensitivity in both the original and validation cohorts. In an earlier analysis of about 600 of the donors, most TCR beta V segments appeared in productive rearrangements about 90% or about 30% of the time, broadly matching IMGT annotations. Because HLA typing was unavailable for some donors at each locus, only the typed subset was used in association tests. About 17 rarely observed V segments, including chromosome 9 orphons, were excluded from the earlier analysis of approximately 600 of the donors because counts were too low. In a later analysis, TCR association rates were found to vary across HLA loci, with the most associated TCRs seen for DRB1 alleles and the fewest for HLA-C alleles. This cohort had only TCR beta chains sequenced, and the lack of alpha or paired-chain data limited which features could be detected. A cluster of highly shared sequence variants was judged likely to represent a technical artifact of the sequencing pipeline. Specific HLA alleles were associated with some 15,000 TCR beta sequences at a false discovery rate of 0.05 in a later analysis. Linkage disequilibrium might explain the correlated functional status among segregating V segments, but an unknown experimental factor could not be excluded. A further reported finding was that TCR beta sequences accurately predicted the HLA-A and HLA-B alleles for most subjects in the first cohort. Roughly uniform sequencing depth across donors was assumed in presence/absence analyses, although this assumption may not hold. The authors suggested that the approach could potentially be extended to other disease states and immunological phenotypes. In a later analysis, HLA-associated TCR beta chains showed more clonal expansion and lower generation probabilities than non-associated chains that were equally common. In a later analysis, most CMV-associated TCR beta chains were found to appear HLA-restricted, with HLA associations seemingly driven largely by CMV exposure. The only immune exposure information available for the cohort was CMV serostatus. The study listed 170 or so TCR beta chains as associated with cytomegalovirus. Most TCR sequences were observed very rarely across donors, whereas some public TCRs were present in many individuals. V-gene and J-gene trimming of TCR beta chains was associated with a missense DCLRE1C variant in a later genetic analysis, and the association was replicated in an independent cohort. In a later analysis, several top co-occurrence clusters were reported to appear linked to parvovirus B19, influenza, CMV and Epstein-Barr virus. Assigning TCR associations to individual alleles was difficult when HLA alleles, especially DR and DQ, strongly co-occurred. According to a later genetic analysis, donors in an Asian-associated ancestry cluster had fewer N-insertions in productive TCRs than the approximately 610-donor mean. The 87-base-pair reads could not distinguish some IMGT-functional V segments, including TRBV6-2 and TRBV6-3, so those segments were excluded. In vitro tests confirmed that a few of the cytomegalovirus-associated TCR beta chains recognize cytomegalovirus antigens.

The TCR was taken from a man aged 50 or older in good health and CMV-seropositive. Sequenced input: PBMCs. This receptor chain uses TRBV7-2 and TRBJ2-7; the D region possibly corresponds to TRBD2 (6 bases align). CDR3 protein: CASSLDGGRTHYEQYF. The DNA is TGTGCCAGCAGCTTAGACGGGGGTCGGACACATTACGAGCAGTACTTC.